This T cell receptor (beta chain) came from a study of shared clonotypes between healthy human individuals. This clone was observed a handful of times. This table comes from immunoSEQ multiplex PCR, and its TCRdb copy is limited to in-frame clones, with some not included. The sample includes 980,000 or so clones, 70% to 85% of them seen just once. The CDR3 has 11 residues. V lost 3 bases and J lost 7, with 4 bases in between. Per germline, CDR1 ENHRY and CDR2 SYGVKD. Sequencing input: memory CD4+ T cells sorted from blood. Subset meaning: CD45RA-negative fraction. This chain connects TRBV10-3 to TRBJ2-1; the D is unclear. The receptor was derived from a man younger than 30 in good health. The CDR3 region is CAISERNEQFF. As DNA, the CDR3 is TGTGCCATCAGTGAAAGAAATGAGCAGTTCTTC.